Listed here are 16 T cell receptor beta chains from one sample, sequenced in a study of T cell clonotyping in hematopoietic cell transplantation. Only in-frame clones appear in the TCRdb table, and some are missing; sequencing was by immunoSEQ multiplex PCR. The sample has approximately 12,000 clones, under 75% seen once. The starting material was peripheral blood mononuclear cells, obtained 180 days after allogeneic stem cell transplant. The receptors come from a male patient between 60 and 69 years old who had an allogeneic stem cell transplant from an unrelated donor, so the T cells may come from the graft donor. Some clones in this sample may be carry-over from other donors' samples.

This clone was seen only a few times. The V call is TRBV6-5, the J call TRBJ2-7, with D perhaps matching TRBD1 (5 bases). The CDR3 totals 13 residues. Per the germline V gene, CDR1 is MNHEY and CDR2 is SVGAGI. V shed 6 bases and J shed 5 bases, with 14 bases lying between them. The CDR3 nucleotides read TGTGCCAGCAGCGGACAATTAATCAACGAGCAGTACTTC. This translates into CASSGQLINEQYF.

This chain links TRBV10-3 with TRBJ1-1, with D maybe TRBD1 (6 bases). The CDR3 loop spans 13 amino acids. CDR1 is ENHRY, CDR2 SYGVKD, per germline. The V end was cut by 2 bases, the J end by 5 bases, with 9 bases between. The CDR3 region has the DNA TGTGCCATCAGTGAGGGGGGCGCGACTGAAGCTTTCTTT. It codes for CAISEGGATEAFF.

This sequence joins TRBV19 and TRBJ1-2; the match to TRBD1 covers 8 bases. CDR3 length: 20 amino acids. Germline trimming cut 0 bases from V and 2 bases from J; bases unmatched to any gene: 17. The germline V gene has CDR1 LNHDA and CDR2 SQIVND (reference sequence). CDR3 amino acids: CASSIEFGGIVDRGNYGYTF. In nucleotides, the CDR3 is TGTGCCAGTAGTATAGAGTTCGGTGGGATAGTTGACAGGGGCAACTATGGCTACACCTTC.

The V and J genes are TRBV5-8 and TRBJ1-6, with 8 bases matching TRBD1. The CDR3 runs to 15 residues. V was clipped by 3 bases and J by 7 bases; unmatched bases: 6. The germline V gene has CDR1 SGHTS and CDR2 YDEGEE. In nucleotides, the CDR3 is TGTGCCAGCAGCTACGGACAGGGAGGAAATTCACCCCTCCACTTT. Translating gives CASSYGQGGNSPLHF. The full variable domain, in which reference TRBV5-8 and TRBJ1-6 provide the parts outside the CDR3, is EAGVTQSPTHLIKTRGQQATLRCSPISGHTSVYWYQQALGLGLQFLLWYDEGEERNRGNFPPRFSGRQFPNYSSELNVNALELEDSALYLCASSYGQGGNSPLHFGNGTRLTVT.

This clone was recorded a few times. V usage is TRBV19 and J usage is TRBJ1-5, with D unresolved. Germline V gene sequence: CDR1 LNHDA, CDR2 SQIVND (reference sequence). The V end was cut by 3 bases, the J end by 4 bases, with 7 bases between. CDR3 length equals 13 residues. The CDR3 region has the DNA TGTGCCAGTAGTATCGGCGGGAATCAGCCCCAGCATTTT. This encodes CASSIGGNQPQHF.

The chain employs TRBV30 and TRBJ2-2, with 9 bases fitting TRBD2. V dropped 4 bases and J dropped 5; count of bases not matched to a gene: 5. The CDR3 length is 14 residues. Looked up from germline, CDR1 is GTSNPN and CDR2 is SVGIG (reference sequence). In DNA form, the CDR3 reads TGTGCCTGGATGAAGCGGGGGGAAACCGGGGAGCTGTTTTTT. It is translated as CAWMKRGETGELFF.

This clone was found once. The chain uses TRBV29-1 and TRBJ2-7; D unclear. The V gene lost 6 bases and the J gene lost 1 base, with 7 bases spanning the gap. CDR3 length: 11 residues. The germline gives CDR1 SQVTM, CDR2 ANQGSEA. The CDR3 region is CSVAESYEQYF. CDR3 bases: TGCAGCGTGGCAGAGTCCTACGAGCAGTACTTC.

CDR3 sequence reads: CAWTGTGRYGYTF. The CDR3, as DNA: TGTGCCTGGACCGGGACAGGGCGCTATGGCTACACCTTC. The chain is built from TRBV30 and TRBJ1-2; 9 bases align to TRBD1. Germline lookup yields CDR1 GTSNPN and CDR2 SVGIG (reference sequence). Trimming removed 4 bases from V and 4 bases from J; junction bases left unmatched: 4. This CDR3 region has 13 residues.

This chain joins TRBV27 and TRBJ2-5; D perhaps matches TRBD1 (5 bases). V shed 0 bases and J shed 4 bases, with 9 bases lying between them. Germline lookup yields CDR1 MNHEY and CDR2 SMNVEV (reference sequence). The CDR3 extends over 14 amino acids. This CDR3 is CASSLSGAGETQYF. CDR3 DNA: TGTGCCAGCAGTTTATCAGGGGCAGGAGAGACCCAGTACTTC.

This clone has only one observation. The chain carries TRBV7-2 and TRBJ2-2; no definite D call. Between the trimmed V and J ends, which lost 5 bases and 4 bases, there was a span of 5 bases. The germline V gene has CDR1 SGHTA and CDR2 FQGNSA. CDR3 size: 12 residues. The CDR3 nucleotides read TGTGCCAGCAGCCCATCCACCGGGGAGCTGTTTTTT. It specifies CASSPSTGELFF.

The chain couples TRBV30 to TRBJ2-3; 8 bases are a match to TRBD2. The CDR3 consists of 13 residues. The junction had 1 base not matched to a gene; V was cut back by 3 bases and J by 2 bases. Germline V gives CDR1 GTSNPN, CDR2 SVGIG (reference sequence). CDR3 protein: CAWRTSATDTQYF. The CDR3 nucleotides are TGTGCCTGGAGGACTAGCGCCACAGATACGCAGTATTTT.

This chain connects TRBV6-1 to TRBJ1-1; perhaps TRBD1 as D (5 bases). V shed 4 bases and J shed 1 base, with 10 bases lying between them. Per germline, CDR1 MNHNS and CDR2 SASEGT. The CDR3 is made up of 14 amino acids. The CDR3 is CASSVTRGNTEAFF. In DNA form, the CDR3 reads TGTGCCAGCAGTGTAACAAGGGGGAACACTGAAGCTTTCTTT.

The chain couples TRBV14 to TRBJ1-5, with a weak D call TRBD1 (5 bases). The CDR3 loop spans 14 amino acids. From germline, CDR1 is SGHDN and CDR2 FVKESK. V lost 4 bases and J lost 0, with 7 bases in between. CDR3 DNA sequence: TGTGCCAGCAGCCCCGGGGGTAGCAATCAGCCCCAGCATTTT. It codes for CASSPGGSNQPQHF.

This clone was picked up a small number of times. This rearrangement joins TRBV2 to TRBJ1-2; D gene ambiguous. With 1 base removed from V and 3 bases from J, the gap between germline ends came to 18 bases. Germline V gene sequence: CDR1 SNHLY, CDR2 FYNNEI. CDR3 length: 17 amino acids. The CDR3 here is CASSEGRLASFDYGYTF. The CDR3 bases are TGTGCCAGCAGTGAAGGCAGATTAGCTTCTTTCGACTATGGCTACACCTTC.

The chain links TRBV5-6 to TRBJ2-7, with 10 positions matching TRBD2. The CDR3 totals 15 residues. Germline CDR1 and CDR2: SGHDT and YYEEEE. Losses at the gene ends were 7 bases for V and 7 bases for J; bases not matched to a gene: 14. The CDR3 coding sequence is TGTGCCAGCGACCGACAGGGACTAGCGAAGAGGGAGCAGTACTTC. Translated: CASDRQGLAKREQYF.

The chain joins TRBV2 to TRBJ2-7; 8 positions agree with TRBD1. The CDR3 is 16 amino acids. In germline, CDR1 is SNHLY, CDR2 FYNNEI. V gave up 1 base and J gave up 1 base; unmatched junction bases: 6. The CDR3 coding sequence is TGTGCCAGCAGTGAAGAATACACAGGGGGGTCCTACGAGCAGTACTTC. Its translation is CASSEEYTGGSYEQYF.